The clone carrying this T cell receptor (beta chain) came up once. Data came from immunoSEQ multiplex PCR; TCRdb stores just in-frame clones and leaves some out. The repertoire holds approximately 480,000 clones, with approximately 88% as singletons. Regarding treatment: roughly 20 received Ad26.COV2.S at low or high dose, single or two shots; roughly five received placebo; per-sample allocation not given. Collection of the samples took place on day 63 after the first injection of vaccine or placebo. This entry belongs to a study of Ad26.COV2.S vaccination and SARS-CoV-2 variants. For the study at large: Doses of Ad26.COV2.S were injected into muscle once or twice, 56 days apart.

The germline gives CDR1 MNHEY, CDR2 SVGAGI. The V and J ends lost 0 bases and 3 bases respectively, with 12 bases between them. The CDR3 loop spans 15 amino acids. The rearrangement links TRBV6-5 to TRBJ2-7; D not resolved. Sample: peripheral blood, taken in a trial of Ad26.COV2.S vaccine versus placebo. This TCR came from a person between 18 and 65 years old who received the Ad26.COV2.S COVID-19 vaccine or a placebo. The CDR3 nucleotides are TGTGCCAGCAGTTACTCCTTAAGCCAGAGCTACGAGCAGTACTTC. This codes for CASSYSLSQSYEQYF.